This T cell receptor beta chain was obtained from a study of CD8 T cells in ankylosing spondylitis. Study results and caveats: A subset of motif variants has previously been described in the synovial fluid and blood of reactive arthritis. Disease-associated clonotypes exhibited CD8+ identity and were relatively infrequent in peripheral blood. Matched ankylosing spondylitis synovial fluid reportedly contained a significantly enriched population of disease-linked clones.

CDR3 size: 15 residues. This clonotype was detected many times. Its antigen is still unknown. At one boundary the junction diverges from the germline segment, which might be a read error. Quantitative 5'-RACE with molecular barcodes produced the TCR beta libraries. TCRdb recomputed calls from the 5' RACE reads with MiXCR, one row per CDR3 protein. The sample consists of 300,000 to 400,000 distinct CDR3 sequences, 14% to 15% of them appearing once. The specimen sequenced was blood, either unsorted or a sorted T cell fraction (not recorded which). The sequence derives from a male donor with ankylosing spondylitis or in good health (not recorded which). The chain uses TRBV12-3 or TRBV12-4 and TRBJ1-2; D perhaps matches TRBD1 (5 bases). CDR3 amino acids: CASRLGADANYGYTF. The CDR3 nucleotides read TGTGCCAGCAGGTTAGGGGCGGACGCGAACTATGGCTACACCTTC.